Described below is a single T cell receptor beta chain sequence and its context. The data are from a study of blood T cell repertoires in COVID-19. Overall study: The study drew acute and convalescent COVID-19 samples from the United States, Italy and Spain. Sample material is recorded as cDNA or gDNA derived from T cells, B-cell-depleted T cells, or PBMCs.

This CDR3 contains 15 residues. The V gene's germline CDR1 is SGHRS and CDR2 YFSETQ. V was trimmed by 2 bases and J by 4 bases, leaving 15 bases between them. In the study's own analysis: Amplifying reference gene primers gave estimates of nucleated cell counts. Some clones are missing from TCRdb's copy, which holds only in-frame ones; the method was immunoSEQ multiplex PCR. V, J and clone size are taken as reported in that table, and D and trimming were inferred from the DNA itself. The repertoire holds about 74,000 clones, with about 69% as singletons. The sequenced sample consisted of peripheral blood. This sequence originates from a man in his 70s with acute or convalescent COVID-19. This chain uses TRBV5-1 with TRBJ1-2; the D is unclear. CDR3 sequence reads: CASSFSPQVVYGYTF. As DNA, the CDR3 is TGCGCCAGCAGCTTTAGTCCCCAGGTTGTCTATGGCTACACCTTC.